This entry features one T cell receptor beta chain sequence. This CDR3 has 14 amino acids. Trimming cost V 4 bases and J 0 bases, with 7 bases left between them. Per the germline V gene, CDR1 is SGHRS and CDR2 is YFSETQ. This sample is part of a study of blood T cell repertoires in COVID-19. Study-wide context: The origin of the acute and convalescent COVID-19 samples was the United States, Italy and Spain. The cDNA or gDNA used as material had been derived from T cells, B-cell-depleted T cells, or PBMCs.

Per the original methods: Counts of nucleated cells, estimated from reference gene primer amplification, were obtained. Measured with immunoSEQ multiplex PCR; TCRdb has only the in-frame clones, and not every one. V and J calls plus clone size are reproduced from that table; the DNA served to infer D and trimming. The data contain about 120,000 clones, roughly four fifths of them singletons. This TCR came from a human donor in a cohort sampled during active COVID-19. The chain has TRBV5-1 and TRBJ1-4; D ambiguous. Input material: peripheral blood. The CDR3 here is CASSPRATNEKLFF. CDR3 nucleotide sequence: TGCGCCAGCAGCCCCCGCGCAACTAATGAAAAACTGTTTTTT.